Following are 25 T cell receptor beta chains from one sample sequenced in a study of CD8 T cells in Susac syndrome. Reverse transcription of about 0.45 to 1 ug RNA was performed with random hexamers. TCRdb fed the immunoSEQ multiplex PCR reads into MiXCR, producing one record per CDR3 protein. The sample lists tens of thousands of distinct CDR3 sequences; roughly 95% were seen once. The sample comprised CD8+ T cells from PBMCs. The receptors here all came from a human donor with multiple sclerosis.

This clonotype was detected only once. The chain links TRBV6-5 to TRBJ2-3; 8 bases fit TRBD2. V trimming: 2 bases; J trimming: 2 bases; junction bases outside the gene matches: 6. The germline V gene encodes CDR1 MNHEY and CDR2 SVGAGI. The CDR3 runs 16 residues. The CDR3 DNA reads as TGTGCCAGCAGTTACGTCTTCGGGGGGGACACAGATACGCAGTATTTT. As protein: CASSYVFGGDTDTQYF.

The CDR3 sequence: CASSLNVGDRLYEQYF. The CDR3 DNA follows: TGTGCCAGCAGCTTAAATGTAGGGGACAGACTCTACGAGCAGTACTTC. The chain uses TRBV7-3 and TRBJ2-7; 7 positions match TRBD1. This CDR3 region has 16 residues. With 1 base clipped from V and 3 bases from J, the junction kept 9 bases outside the gene matches. The germline V gene has CDR1 SGHTA and CDR2 FQGTGA.

This rearrangement joins TRBV6-5 to TRBJ2-7, with a weak D call TRBD1 (5 bases). This CDR3 is 17 amino acids long. Deletions cut 1 base from V and 3 bases from J, with 19 bases between. Germline V CDR1 and CDR2: MNHEY, SVGAGI. The CDR3 bases are TGTGCCAGCAGTTACTTGACGGTGGACACCCCGGGCTACGAGCAGTACTTC. It yields the protein CASSYLTVDTPGYEQYF.

The V call is TRBV3-1, the J call TRBJ2-3; 8 bases line up with TRBD2. CDR1 and CDR2 (germline): LGHDT, YNNKEL (reference sequence). V trimming: 0 bases; J trimming: 6 bases; junction bases outside the gene matches: 5. The CDR3 has 15 amino acids. The CDR3 is CASSQDSGGWDTQYF. The CDR3 nucleotides are TGTGCCAGCAGCCAAGACAGCGGGGGATGGGATACGCAGTATTTT.

The CDR3 protein is CASSLKQDGISYEQYF. Written as DNA, the CDR3 is TGCGCCAGCAGCTTGAAACAGGACGGGATCTCCTACGAGCAGTACTTC. The chain has TRBV5-1 and TRBJ2-7, with D perhaps assigned TRBD1 or TRBD2 (5 bases each). This CDR3 has 16 residues. V lost 1 base and J 0 bases, leaving 14 bases between the germline ends. Germline CDR1 SGHRS, CDR2 YFSETQ. Filled out from reference TRBV5-1 and TRBJ2-7, the complete variable domain reads KAGVTQTPRYLIKTRGQQVTLSCSPISGHRSVSWYQQTPGQGLQFLFEYFSETQRNKGNFPGRFSGRQFSNSRSEMNVSTLELGDSALYLCASSLKQDGISYEQYFGPGTRLTVT.

The V gene is TRBV12-3 or TRBV12-4, the J gene TRBJ2-5; no definite D call. The V end was cut by 1 base, the J end by 4 bases, with 7 bases between. CDR3 size: 13 residues. As DNA, the CDR3 is TGTGCCAGCAGTTTAGTAGTGGGAGAGACCCAGTACTTC. It translates to CASSLVVGETQYF.

The chain joins TRBV14 to TRBJ2-5, with TRBD1 as a possible D gene (5 bases). Germline loops: CDR1 SGHDN, CDR2 FVKESK. Trimming left V 6 bases short and J 5 bases short, with 13 bases between. This CDR3 has 13 residues. The CDR3, as DNA: TGTGCCAGCAGTGCACAGGCGTCCGAGACCCAGTACTTC. It codes for CASSAQASETQYF.

The chain uses TRBV7-6 and TRBJ1-2, with D hard to call. The V end was cut by 1 base, the J end by 6 bases, with 12 bases between. The CDR3 contains 14 residues. From germline, CDR1 is SGHVS and CDR2 FNYEAQ. DNA for the CDR3: TGTGCCAGCAGCTTAGGGCCGGGCGACCATGGCTACACCTTC. This encodes CASSLGPGDHGYTF.

This sequence joins TRBV5-1 and TRBJ1-1; D might be TRBD1 (5 bases). Germline lookup yields CDR1 SGHRS and CDR2 YFSETQ. The CDR3 totals 15 residues. V lost 0 bases, J lost 5 bases, and 14 bases lay in between. This CDR3 is CASSLGAGQDTEAFF. CDR3 in DNA: TGCGCCAGCAGCTTGGGGGCAGGGCAGGATACTGAAGCTTTCTTT.

The chain carries TRBV7-2 and TRBJ1-6; TRBD1 matches at 9 bases. Trimming at V came to 5 bases and at J to 10 bases, leaving 15 bases not matched to a gene. The CDR3 contains 17 residues. The V gene's germline CDR1 is SGHTA and CDR2 FQGNSA. This chain's CDR3 is CASSPTFVGQGRSPLHF. CDR3 coding DNA: TGTGCCAGCAGCCCCACGTTCGTGGGACAGGGCAGGTCACCCCTCCACTTT.

This clonotype was counted once. The chain combines TRBV28 with TRBJ2-3; 14 bases line up with TRBD2. This CDR3 has 20 residues. Germline V CDR1 and CDR2: MDHEN, SYDVKM. V was pared by 6 bases and J by 0 bases, with 14 bases of the junction left unmatched. The CDR3 region is CASSFPPTSGRAPSTDTQYF. The CDR3 coding sequence is TGTGCCAGCAGCTTTCCCCCGACTAGCGGGAGGGCCCCTAGCACAGATACGCAGTATTTT.

This chain links TRBV6-5 with TRBJ2-5; no clear D gene. CDR1 MNHEY and CDR2 SVGAGI come from the germline V gene. The V gene lost 0 bases and the J gene lost 5 bases, with 19 bases spanning the gap. This CDR3 spans 17 amino acids. This CDR3 reads CASSYSERGTLGETQYF. CDR3 DNA: TGTGCCAGCAGTTACTCGGAACGCGGAACCCTCGGGGAGACCCAGTACTTC.

The V call is TRBV5-4, the J call TRBJ2-3, with 7 bases identical to TRBD2. This CDR3 is built from 15 residues. Unmatched junction bases numbered 9, after V lost 3 bases and J lost 5 bases. The germline V gene has CDR1 SGHNT and CDR2 YYREEE (reference sequence). CDR3 residues: CASSSTLAGEDTQYF. CDR3 in DNA: TGTGCCAGCAGCTCCACCCTGGCGGGGGAAGATACGCAGTATTTT.

The rearrangement links TRBV27 to TRBJ2-7, with D unclear. V was clipped by 8 bases and J by 2 bases, with 16 bases between them. Germline CDR1 and CDR2: MNHEY and SMNVEV (reference sequence). The CDR3 spans 14 residues. DNA of the CDR3: TGTGCCAGCGCCACTTGGACGGATACCTACGAGCAGTACTTC. Protein sequence: CASATWTDTYEQYF.

The V call is TRBV12-3 or TRBV12-4, the J call TRBJ2-1, with TRBD2 matching 9 bases. CDR3 length equals 15 residues. Germline trimming cut 1 base from V and 6 bases from J; bases unmatched to any gene: 4. The CDR3, as DNA: TGTGCCAGCAGTTTAGGGGCGGGAGGGGGCAATGAGCAGTTCTTC. This gives the protein CASSLGAGGGNEQFF.

The rearrangement uses TRBV9 and TRBJ2-3; D not resolved. Looked up from germline, CDR1 is SGDLS and CDR2 is YYNGEE. V lost 0 bases to trimming and J lost 4 bases, with 3 bases between them. The CDR3 sequence is 12 residues long. The CDR3 region is CASSVGSDTQYF. Written as DNA, the CDR3 is TGTGCCAGCAGCGTAGGGTCAGATACGCAGTATTTT.

The chain has TRBV14 and TRBJ2-1; TRBD1 might be the D (6 bases). CDR1 and CDR2 from the germline V gene are SGHDN and FVKESK. The V end was cut by 4 bases, the J end by 6 bases, with 13 bases between. CDR3 size: 14 residues. The chain's CDR3 is CASSLSGTRNEQFF. CDR3 DNA sequence: TGTGCCAGCAGCCTATCCGGGACACGCAATGAGCAGTTCTTC.

This chain joins TRBV29-1 and TRBJ2-5; D remains unclear. V lost 3 bases and J 0 bases, leaving 11 bases between the germline ends. CDR1 SQVTM and CDR2 ANQGSEA come from the germline V gene. The CDR3 runs to 14 residues. CDR3 protein: CSVDPPGDQETQYF. The CDR3 DNA is TGCAGCGTTGACCCTCCCGGAGACCAAGAGACCCAGTACTTC.

The gene calls are TRBV4-3 and TRBJ1-5; 9 bases map to TRBD1. Per the germline V gene, CDR1 is LGHNA and CDR2 is YSLEER. The CDR3 loop spans 17 amino acids. Germline trimming cut 4 bases from V and 6 bases from J; bases unmatched to any gene: 13. For the CDR3, the DNA is TGCGCCAGCAGCCCATCGTCGGCCGGGACAGGGAGTCAGCCCCAGCATTTT. Protein product: CASSPSSAGTGSQPQHF.

The chain uses TRBV6-5 and TRBJ1-2, with 8 nucleotides matching TRBD1. CDR3 length equals 15 residues. Germline V gene sequence: CDR1 MNHEY, CDR2 SVGAGI. Germline trimming cut 5 bases from V and 4 bases from J; bases unmatched to any gene: 9. The CDR3 coding sequence is TGTGCCAGCAGTCCCGGACAGGGTGCGAGCTATGGCTACACCTTC. Residues: CASSPGQGASYGYTF.

The chain uses TRBV6-5 and TRBJ1-1; no reliable D call. CDR1 is MNHEY and CDR2 is SVGAGI in the germline V gene. The CDR3 totals 12 residues. The ends were cut back, 2 bases at V and 5 bases at J, with 6 bases in the middle. CDR3 bases: TGTGCCAGCAGTTACGATCGGACTGAAGCTTTCTTT. Translating it yields CASSYDRTEAFF.

The chain uses TRBV7-9 and TRBJ2-7; a weak D match, TRBD1 (5 bases). The CDR3 has 14 residues. The germline gives CDR1 SEHNR, CDR2 FQNEAQ (reference sequence). The V end lost 3 bases, the J end lost 2 bases, and 11 bases lay between the germline ends. The CDR3 loop reads CASSLTERTYEQYF. In nucleotides, the CDR3 is TGTGCCAGCAGCTTGACAGAGCGTACCTACGAGCAGTACTTC.

This chain connects TRBV3-1 to TRBJ1-1; no definite D call. CDR1 LGHDT and CDR2 YNNKEL come from the germline V gene (reference sequence). The CDR3 consists of 14 residues. Between the trimmed V and J ends, which lost 0 bases and 0 bases, there was a span of 5 bases. The CDR3: CASSQETLNTEAFF. The DNA for the CDR3 is TGTGCCAGCAGCCAAGAGACTTTGAACACTGAAGCTTTCTTT.

The chain couples TRBV19 to TRBJ1-2; D is possibly TRBD1 (6 bases). The V and J ends lost 9 bases and 8 bases respectively, with 25 bases between them. Germline V gene data show CDR1 as LNHDA and CDR2 as SQIVND (reference sequence). The CDR3 is 15 amino acids. This CDR3 is CASSFSTGSGEGYTF. DNA of the CDR3: TGTGCCAGCTCTTTTTCCACAGGGAGCGGTGAGGGCTACACCTTC.

V gene TRBV7-6 combines with J gene TRBJ2-3, with 8 nucleotides matching TRBD2. This CDR3 is 12 amino acids long. In germline, CDR1 is SGHVS, CDR2 FNYEAQ. V dropped 5 bases and J dropped 9; count of bases not matched to a gene: 4. The chain's CDR3 is CASSPAGATQYF. For the CDR3, the DNA is TGTGCCAGCAGCCCAGCGGGAGCAACGCAGTATTTT.